This T cell receptor (beta chain) was sequenced during a study of shared clonotypes between healthy human individuals (dated by TCRdb to the early 2020s). Context from the whole study: Three men and two women, aged 18 to 49 years, made up the cohort. For each donor, CD4 naive and CD4 memory were each given three plates, CD8 naive was given two plates, and CD8 memory was given one plate. The study deeply sequenced blood TCR repertoires of about five healthy adults to estimate repertoire size and the extent of clonotype sharing between individuals. Libraries were prepared and TCR repertoires were sequenced by different laboratories using diverse techniques, in order to increase sequencing depth and limit assay-specific biases. Each donor's leukapheresis produced roughly between roughly 0.94 and 9.5 billion PBMCs.

The research as a whole found: Clonotypes shared by all four sorted-subset donors showed higher generation probabilities than non-shared clonotypes. Rarefaction of sorted-subset datasets indicated incomplete sequencing despite the large sequencing depth. Sampling was restricted to blood, and TCR repertoires in tissue are likely to differ from TCR repertoires in blood. Pairwise subsampling led to the expectation that sequencing depth would affect the degree of clonotype sharing among donors. Across a handful of donors, around 5.4% of naive CD4, roughly 3.4% of naive CD8, around 2.5% of memory CD4, and approximately 0.4% of memory CD8 clonotypes were shared. Estimated clonotype richness was generally larger for naive than for memory subsets. Because the study included only a small number of donors, the genetic and exposure-history diversity represented was limited.

Healthy HIV-negative adults with no recently reported acute infections or vaccinations were included as donors. Every donor was a Caucasian adult living in Nashville, Tennessee, USA. CD4+ T cells were enriched through magnetic negative selection, after which naive cells were positively selected on CD45RA and the remaining negative fraction served as the memory subset. Blood was collected by leukapheresis, and PBMCs were isolated by Ficoll-Histopaque density gradient centrifugation and then cryopreserved in liquid nitrogen vapor phase. Analytical flow cytometry was used to check the purity and quantity of each magnetically sorted T cell population. Each sorted fraction had its genomic DNA isolated and then quantified by UV absorbance on a Nanodrop 2000c. TCR CDR3 regions were amplified from genomic DNA by multiplex PCR using the deep immunoSEQ assay. Genomic DNA extracted from each cell subset was distributed evenly over all wells of several immunoSEQ 96-well plates, and each plate served as one replicate. Each replicate PCR for sorted subsets received about 180 ng genomic DNA, equal to 30,000 or so T cell genomes. Purified libraries were measured with a Qubit 3.0 fluorometer, size-checked on a Bioanalyzer 2100, and measured again with the KAPA Library Quantification kit. A separate single-read 150-cycle Illumina NextSeq 550 flow cell was used to sequence each immunoSEQ 96-well plate. In the source study's methods: Because only junctional sequences without quality scores were contained in the immunoSEQ output, filtering matching that applied to full-length reads could not be performed. Sequences were annotated with PyIR, a Python wrapper for IgBLAST v1.9, using IMGT germline references to assign V/J genes and CDR3. Reads were filtered out if the reads had weak V/J assignments (E-value above 1e-6), no CDR3, stop codons, out-of-frame junctions, or ambiguous translated residues. V3J clonotypes were defined as sequences sharing the same inferred V gene, J gene, and CDR3 amino acid sequence. Percentage overlap between repertoires was computed as shared unique clonotypes divided by the size of the smaller repertoire. Richness of each repertoire was evaluated using RTK rarefaction, the Chao1 estimator, and Recon v2.1 estimates of unobserved clonotypes. Generation probabilities were computed with OLGA for all TCRbeta clonotypes obtained by the gDNA method from a few donors. Not all clones reach the TCRdb copy of this immuneACCESS table, which keeps in-frame sequences only. Checked studies attribute under half of the gap to unresolved V genes and leave the rest unexplained. V, J and clone size are those of that table, while D and trimming were read from the DNA. The table for this sample lists over a million clones; roughly 96% of them were counted only once. Together, the top ten hold approximately 1.2% of the sample.

A note on this clone: This receptor's antigen is unknown. Base qualities are missing; no much larger clone stands one base away.

Trimming at the junction amounts to 0 bases on V and 0 bases on J, and the germline ends lie 8 bases apart. Reading the germline V gene (reference sequence) gives CDR1 SGHNT and CDR2 YYREEE. The CDR3 spans 15 residues, from the cysteine through the phenylalanine. The only DNA kept is the CDR3, 45 bases in frame from the first base. Sequenced sample: naive CD4+ T cells sorted from blood. Read against the paper, the sample's cell subset or site label means: CD45RA+ positively selected. The receptor was isolated from a young man in good health. The V and J segments used are TRBV5-4 and TRBJ2-3; the D segment cannot be called with confidence. Read as DNA, the sequence is TGTGCCAGCAGCTTGGAGAGTCAAAGCACAGATACGCAGTATTTT. Its translation is CASSLESQSTDTQYF. The full variable domain, with segments outside the CDR3 supplied by the reference TRBV5-4 and TRBJ2-3 proteins, appears as ETGVTQSPTHLIKTRGQQVTLRCSSQSGHNTVSWYQQALGQGPQFIFQYYREEENGRGNFPPRFSGLQFPNYSSELNVNALELDDSALYLCASSLESQSTDTQYFGPGTRLTVL.